In its sample, the clone carrying this T cell receptor (beta chain) was seen once. With V trimmed by 4 bases and J by 3 bases, 4 bases remained unmatched. Per the germline V gene, CDR1 is KGHSH and CDR2 is LQKENI. The length of the CDR3 is 14 residues. The data stem from a study of early T cells in non-severe SARS-CoV-2 infection. As for the study in general: The input, bulk RNA from unsorted whole blood, was sequenced, and chains were unpaired.

The TCR library protocol attached unique molecular identifiers to the individual cDNA molecules. Via MiXCR, TCRdb re-called the 5' RACE reads, giving one row per CDR3 protein. The repertoire holds over 45,000 distinct CDR3 sequences, around 7.7% seen once, with about 11% in the top ten. The chain is built from TRBV18 and TRBJ2-3; 7 bases align to TRBD1. The sample in question was whole blood, obtained at baseline. The source is an adult who was a healthcare worker with PCR-confirmed SARS-CoV-2 infection or an uninfected control (not recorded which). The CDR3, as DNA: TGTGCCAGCTCACTAATACAGGGGACAGATACGCAGTATTTT. Its translation is CASSLIQGTDTQYF. The full variable domain, in which reference TRBV18 and TRBJ2-3 provide the parts outside the CDR3, is NAGVMQNPRHLVRRRGQEARLRCSPMKGHSHVYWYRQLPEEGLKFMVYLQKENIIDESGMPKERFSAEFPKEGPSILRIQQVVRGDSAAYFCASSLIQGTDTQYFGPGTRLTVL.